Reported below is one T cell receptor beta chain. The entry originates in a study of CD8 T cells in Susac syndrome. Study-level information: When blood was drawn, patients with Susac syndrome were on intravenous immunoglobulin alone, on corticosteroids, or therapy-naive.

CDR3 length: 13 amino acids. Germline values: CDR1 SQVTM, CDR2 ANQGSEA. With V trimmed by 6 bases and J by 5 bases, 7 bases remained unmatched. Reverse transcription of about 0.5 to 1 ug RNA was carried out with random hexamers. Amplification of TCR beta CDR3 was carried out by immunoSEQ multiplex PCR, which covered 54 Vbeta and 13 Jbeta segments. MiXCR, applied by TCRdb to the immunoSEQ multiplex PCR reads, yields one record per CDR3 protein. Of some 200,000 distinct CDR3 sequences listed, approximately 95% are singletons. This clonotype originated in a human donor with Susac syndrome. This chain connects TRBV29-1 to TRBJ2-1; 7 nucleotides match TRBD1. Sequencing was done on a sample of CD4+ T cells from PBMCs. The CDR3 sequence: CSVTGQQHNEQFF. The CDR3 DNA sequence: TGCAGCGTCACGGGACAGCAACACAATGAGCAGTTCTTC.